Listed here are 10 T cell receptor beta chains from one sample, sequenced in a study. Cells sorted as Tregs were CD4+, CD25+ and CD127-/low. Adaptor-ligated barcode primers were used to amplify TRBV12-4/TRBJ1-2 clonotypes. Each CDR3 protein is one row after TCRdb ran MiXCR on the multiplex PCR reads. The top ten clones hold about 10% of a sample with some 2,300 distinct CDR3 sequences, 2% to 2.5% of them seen once. Sequencing was done on a sample of tumor-infiltrating Tregs sorted from the breast tumor. Receptors originate from a female donor with breast cancer.

By frequency in the sample, this clonotype is medium-sized. Here the CDR3 DNA reads TGTGCCAGCATTCTTTACGTGTCAGGTGACTATGGCTACACCTTC. Protein product: CASILYVSGDYGYTF. V gene TRBV12-3 or TRBV12-4 combines with J gene TRBJ1-2; unclear D gene. The length of the CDR3 is 15 residues. V shed 7 bases and J shed 3 bases, with 18 bases lying between them.

Relative to its sample, this clonotype is medium-sized. The chain couples TRBV12-3 or TRBV12-4 to TRBJ1-2, with 7 bases that match TRBD1. V trimming: 5 bases; J trimming: 4 bases; junction bases outside the gene matches: 4. This CDR3 is built from 13 residues. The CDR3 loop reads CASSTGEVYGYTF. Here the CDR3 DNA reads TGTGCCAGCAGTACAGGGGAGGTCTATGGCTACACCTTC.

This clonotype counts as medium-sized. This chain connects TRBV12-3 or TRBV12-4 to TRBJ1-2; TRBD1 aligns across 7 bases. This CDR3 is built from 15 residues. Germline trimming cut 6 bases from V and 5 bases from J; bases unmatched to any gene: 12. The DNA of the CDR3 is TGTGCCAGCAGCGGCGTTTTCGGGACAGAGTATGGCTACACCTTC. As protein: CASSGVFGTEYGYTF.

Sample share makes this clonotype medium-sized. This chain joins TRBV12-3 or TRBV12-4 and TRBJ1-2; a weak D match, TRBD1 (5 bases). There are 17 residues in the CDR3. The germline V and J ends were trimmed by 4 bases and 2 bases, with 20 bases remaining between them. CDR3 DNA sequence: TGTGCCAGCAGTTCCCCGCTAAGCGCAGGGCTCAACTATGGCTACACCTTC. Amino acid sequence: CASSSPLSAGLNYGYTF.

This clonotype is classed as medium-sized. CDR3 DNA: TGTGCCAGCAGTCCCGGGACAGGTCGGGGCTACACCTTC. This gives the protein CASSPGTGRGYTF. The chain uses TRBV12-3 or TRBV12-4 and TRBJ1-2; TRBD1 aligns across 8 bases. This CDR3 contains 13 residues. The V and J ends lost 5 bases and 8 bases, in that order; junction bases with no gene match: 7.

This clonotype is categorized as medium-sized. The genes are TRBV12-3 or TRBV12-4 and TRBJ1-2; D remains ambiguous. V dropped 6 bases and J dropped 8 bases, with 13 bases sitting between them. This CDR3 is 12 amino acids long. The CDR3 spells CASRFSTGGYTF. The CDR3 bases are TGTGCCAGCAGGTTTTCTACCGGAGGCTACACCTTC.

In this sample, this clonotype is medium-sized (0.01 to 0.1%). This chain joins TRBV12-3 or TRBV12-4 and TRBJ1-2, with D uncertain. There are 13 residues in the CDR3. V lost 6 bases and J 9 bases, leaving 17 bases between the germline ends. The CDR3 sequence is CASSQQMDVSYTF. The CDR3 DNA follows: TGTGCCAGCAGCCAGCAGATGGACGTCAGCTACACCTTC.

This clonotype is deemed medium-sized. V is TRBV12-3 or TRBV12-4 and J is TRBJ1-2, with 7 nucleotides matching TRBD1. The CDR3 sequence is 15 residues long. V shed 5 bases, J shed 4 bases, and the junction held 10 bases outside the gene matches. The CDR3 spells CASSISGQQGYGYTF. As DNA, the CDR3 is TGTGCCAGCAGTATTTCGGGACAGCAGGGCTATGGCTACACCTTC.

This clonotype is medium-sized within its sample. The V and J genes are TRBV12-3 or TRBV12-4 and TRBJ1-2, with D possibly being TRBD1 (6 bases). There are 11 residues in the CDR3. Trimming removed 4 bases from V and 7 bases from J, with 7 bases in between. Here the CDR3 reads CASSSGVGYTF. In DNA form, the CDR3 reads TGTGCCAGCAGTTCAGGGGTTGGCTACACCTTC.

By sample share, this clonotype is medium-sized. This sequence joins TRBV12-3 or TRBV12-4 and TRBJ1-2, with D unclear. This CDR3 region has 14 residues. The V end was cut by 1 base, the J end by 2 bases, with 8 bases between. In DNA form, the CDR3 reads TGTGCCAGCAGTTTAGGGTGGTCAAACTATGGCTACACCTTC. This translates into CASSLGWSNYGYTF.